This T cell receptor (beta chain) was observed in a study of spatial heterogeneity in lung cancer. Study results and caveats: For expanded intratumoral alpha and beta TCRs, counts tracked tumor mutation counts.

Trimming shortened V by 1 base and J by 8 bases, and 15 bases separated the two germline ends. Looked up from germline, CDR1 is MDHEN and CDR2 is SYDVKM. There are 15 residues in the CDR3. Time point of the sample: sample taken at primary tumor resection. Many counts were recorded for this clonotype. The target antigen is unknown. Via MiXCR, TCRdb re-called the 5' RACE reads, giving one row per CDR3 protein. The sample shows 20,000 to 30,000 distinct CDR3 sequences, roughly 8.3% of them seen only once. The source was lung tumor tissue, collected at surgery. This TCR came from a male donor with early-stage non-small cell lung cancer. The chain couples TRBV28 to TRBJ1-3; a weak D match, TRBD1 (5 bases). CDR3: CASSLLGVRDHTIYF. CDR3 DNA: TGTGCCAGCAGTTTATTAGGGGTTAGGGATCACACCATATATTTT.